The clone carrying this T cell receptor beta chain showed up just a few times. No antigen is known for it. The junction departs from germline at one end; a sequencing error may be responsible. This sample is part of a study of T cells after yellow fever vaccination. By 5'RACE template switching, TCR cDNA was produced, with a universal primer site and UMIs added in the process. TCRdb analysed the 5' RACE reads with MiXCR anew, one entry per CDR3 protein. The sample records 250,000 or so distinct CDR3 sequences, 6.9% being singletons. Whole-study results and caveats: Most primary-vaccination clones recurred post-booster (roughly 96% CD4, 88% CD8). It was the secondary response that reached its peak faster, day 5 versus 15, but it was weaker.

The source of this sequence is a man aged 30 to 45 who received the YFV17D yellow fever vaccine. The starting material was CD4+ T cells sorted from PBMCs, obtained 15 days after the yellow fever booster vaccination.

The CDR3 nucleotides are TGCAGTGCTGGAGAGGCAGAAACTTCCTACGAGCAGTACTTC. Encoded protein: CSAGEAETSYEQYF. The V and J genes are TRBV20-1 and TRBJ2-7; no clear D. Per germline, CDR1 DFQATT and CDR2 SNEGSKA (reference sequence). CDR3 length equals 14 residues.